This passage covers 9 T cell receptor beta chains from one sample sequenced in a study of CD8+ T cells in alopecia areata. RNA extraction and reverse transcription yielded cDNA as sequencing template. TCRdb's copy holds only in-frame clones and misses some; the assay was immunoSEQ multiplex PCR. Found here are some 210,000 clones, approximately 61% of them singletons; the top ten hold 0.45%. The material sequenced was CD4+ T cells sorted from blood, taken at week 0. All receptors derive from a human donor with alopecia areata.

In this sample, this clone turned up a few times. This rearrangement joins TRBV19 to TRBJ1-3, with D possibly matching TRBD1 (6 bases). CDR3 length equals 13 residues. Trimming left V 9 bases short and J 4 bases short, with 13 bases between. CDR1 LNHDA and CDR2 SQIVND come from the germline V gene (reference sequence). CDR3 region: CASTGFIGNTIYF. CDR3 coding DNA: TGTGCCAGCACAGGGTTCATCGGAAACACCATATATTTT.

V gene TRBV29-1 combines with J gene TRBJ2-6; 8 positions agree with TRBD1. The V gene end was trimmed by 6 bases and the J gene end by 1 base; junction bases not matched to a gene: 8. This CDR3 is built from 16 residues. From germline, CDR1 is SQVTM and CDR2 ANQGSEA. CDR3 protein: CSVLRGQPSGANVLTF. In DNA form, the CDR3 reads TGCAGCGTGCTCAGGGGGCAGCCTTCTGGGGCCAACGTCCTGACTTTC.

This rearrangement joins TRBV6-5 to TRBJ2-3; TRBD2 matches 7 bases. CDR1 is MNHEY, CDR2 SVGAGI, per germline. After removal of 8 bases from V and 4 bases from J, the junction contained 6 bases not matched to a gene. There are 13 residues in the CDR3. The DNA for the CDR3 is TGTGCCAGCGTGAAGACTAGCTCAGATACGCAGTATTTT. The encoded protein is CASVKTSSDTQYF.

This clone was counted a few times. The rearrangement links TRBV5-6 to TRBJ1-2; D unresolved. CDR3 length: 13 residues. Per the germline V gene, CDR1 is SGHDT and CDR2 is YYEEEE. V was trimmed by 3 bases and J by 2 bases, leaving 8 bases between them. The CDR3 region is CASSSGVNYGYTF. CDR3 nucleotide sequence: TGTGCCAGCAGCTCCGGGGTGAACTATGGCTACACCTTC.

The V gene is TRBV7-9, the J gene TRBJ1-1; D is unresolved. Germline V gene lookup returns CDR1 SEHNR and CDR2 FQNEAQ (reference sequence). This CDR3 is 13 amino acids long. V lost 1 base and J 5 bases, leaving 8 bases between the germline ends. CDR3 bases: TGTGCCAGCAGCTTAGAGAGTAATACTGAAGCTTTCTTT. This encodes CASSLESNTEAFF.

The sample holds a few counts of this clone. CDR3 protein: CASSLRKGQYTEAFF. DNA of the CDR3: TGCGCCAGCAGCTTACGGAAAGGACAGTACACTGAAGCTTTCTTT. The chain links TRBV10-1 to TRBJ1-1; D is perhaps TRBD1 (6 bases). Germline-derived CDR1 and CDR2 are WNHNN and SYGVQD (reference sequence). This CDR3 contains 15 residues. Trimming cost V 6 bases and J 3 bases, with 17 bases left between them.

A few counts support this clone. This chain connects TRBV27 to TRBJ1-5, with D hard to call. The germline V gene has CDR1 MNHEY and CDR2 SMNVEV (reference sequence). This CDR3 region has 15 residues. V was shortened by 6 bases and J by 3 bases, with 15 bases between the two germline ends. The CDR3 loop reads CASRFGGSDNQPQHF. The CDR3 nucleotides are TGTGCCAGCAGATTTGGAGGCAGCGACAATCAGCCCCAGCATTTT.

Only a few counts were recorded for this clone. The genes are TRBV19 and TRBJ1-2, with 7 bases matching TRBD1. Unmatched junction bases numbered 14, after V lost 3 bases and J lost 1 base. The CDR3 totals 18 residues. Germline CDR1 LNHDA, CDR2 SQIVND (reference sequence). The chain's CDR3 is CASSIRTPGTALNYGYTF. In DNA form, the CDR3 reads TGTGCCAGTAGTATTCGAACCCCCGGGACAGCTCTTAACTATGGCTACACCTTC. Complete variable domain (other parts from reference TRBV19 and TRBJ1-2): DGGITQSPKYLFRKEGQNVTLSCEQNLNHDAMYWYRQDPGQGLRLIYYSQIVNDFQKGDIAEGYSVSREKKESFPLTVTSAQKNPTAFYLCASSIRTPGTALNYGYTFGSGTRLTVV.

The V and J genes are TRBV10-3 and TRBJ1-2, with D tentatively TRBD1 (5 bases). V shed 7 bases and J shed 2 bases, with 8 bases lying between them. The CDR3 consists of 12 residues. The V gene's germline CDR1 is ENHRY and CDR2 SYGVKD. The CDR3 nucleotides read TGTGCCATCACCGGGGACAACTATGGCTACACCTTC. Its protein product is CAITGDNYGYTF.